This note documents a single T cell receptor (beta chain) sequence. The antigen is undetermined. The record originates from a study of Ad26.COV2.S vaccination and SARS-CoV-2 variants. Study-wide results and limits: Reportedly, spike-specific CD8+ and CD4+ T cell responses achieved substantial breadth once vaccination had taken place.

This CDR3 has 15 amino acids. Trimming removed 5 bases from V and 7 bases from J, with 18 bases in between. CDR1 and CDR2 (germline): SGHTA, FQGNSA. Libraries were prepared by immunoSEQ multiplex PCR; TCRdb keeps only in-frame clonotypes and omits some of them. This sample has 400,000 to 450,000 clones, with around 90% found just once. The treatment here: about 20 received Ad26.COV2.S at low or high dose, single or two shots; five or six received placebo; per-sample allocation not given. Material that was analyzed had been drawn on day 63 after the first vaccine or placebo injection. Based in Boston, the donor was an adult of 18-55 years.

The V gene is TRBV7-2, the J gene TRBJ1-5; D may be TRBD1 (6 bases). The sample here was peripheral blood, taken in a trial of Ad26.COV2.S vaccine versus placebo. This sequence originates from a person aged 18-60 years who received the Ad26.COV2.S COVID-19 vaccine or a placebo. CDR3 in amino acids: CASSRSRGAAQPQHF. The CDR3 bases are TGTGCCAGCAGCAGAAGTCGGGGGGCCGCCCAGCCCCAGCATTTT.